Listed below are T cell receptor beta chains from one sample, sequenced in a study of cytomegalovirus exposure and HLA in healthy donors. The repertoire was sequenced with immunoSEQ multiplex PCR; TCRdb's copy has only in-frame clones and lacks some. The top ten hold around 9.9% of the sample, which has 70,000 or so clones, 68% seen once. The material sequenced was PBMCs. The receptor source for this set is a woman under 40 in good health and CMV-seronegative. CDR3s include the opening cysteine and the closing phenylalanine or tryptophan. The order of the fields is clone size, J gene, V gene, D gene, CDR3 DNA, CDR3 protein. A D gene is named only where the DNA matches it firmly. Part of the rows lack a size; the others show once, few, many or a class for expanded clones.

NA	TRBJ2-5	TRBV7-2	NA	TGTGCCAGCAGCTTAATGGTAGCACAAGAGACCCAGTACTTC	CASSLMVAQETQYF
few	TRBJ2-1	TRBV28	NA	TGTGCCAGCAGTTTACCGGGGTCATACAATGAGCAGTTCTTC	CASSLPGSYNEQFF
NA	TRBJ2-3	TRBV7-9	NA	TGTGCCAGCGGGGTCTTGACAGCTACTAGCACAGATACGCAGTATTTT	CASGVLTATSTDTQYF
NA	TRBJ2-7	TRBV7-6	TRBD1	TGTGCCAGCAGCTCGCCCAAGGGACAGGGAATGTTGTGGGAGCAGTACTTC	CASSSPKGQGMLWEQYF
NA	TRBJ1-4	TRBV4-3	TRBD1	TGCGCCAGCAGCCAAGATGCGGGACAGGGGTTTGAAAAACTGTTTTTT	CASSQDAGQGFEKLFF
NA	TRBJ1-1	TRBV4-2	NA	TGTGCCAGCAGCCAAGATCACGGCGTGGGCAGCCGCACTGAAGCTTTCTTT	CASSQDHGVGSRTEAFF
NA	TRBJ2-7	TRBV19	NA	TGTGCCAGTAGCTCAGGGCTACAAGAGCAGTACTTC	CASSSGLQEQYF
NA	TRBJ2-7	TRBV27	TRBD2	TGTGCCAGCGGACTAGCGGGGGTTCTCTACGAGCAGTACTTC	CASGLAGVLYEQYF
NA	TRBJ1-6	TRBV30	NA	TGTGCCTCTAGGAGGGGTAATTCACCCCTCCACTTT	CASRRGNSPLHF
few	TRBJ2-2	TRBV25-1	TRBD2	TGTGCCAGCAGTGAGGGCGGGAGTGACACCGGGGAGCTGTTTTTT	CASSEGGSDTGELFF
NA	TRBJ1-5	TRBV28	NA	TGTGCCAGCCTAACCATCACGGGACAGCCCCAGCATTTT	CASLTITGQPQHF
NA	TRBJ2-1	TRBV6-6	TRBD2	TGTGCCAGCAGTTACCAGGCTAGCGGGGGGGAGGATGAGCAGTTCTTC	CASSYQASGGEDEQFF
NA	TRBJ2-2	TRBV4-2	TRBD2	TGTGCCAGCAGCCAACATAGCGGGGGCGAGAACACCGGGGAGCTGTTTTTT	CASSQHSGGENTGELFF
NA	TRBJ1-1	TRBV9	TRBD1	TGTGCCAGCAGCGCAGGGACAGCCACGGAAGCTTTCTTT	CASSAGTATEAFF
NA	TRBJ1-6	TRBV4-2	NA	TGTGCCAGCAGCCAAGAACAGGGTTCACCCCTCCACTTT	CASSQEQGSPLHF
NA	TRBJ2-1	TRBV7-9	TRBD1	TGTGCCAGCAGCCCCAGGGACAACGTGGGACAGGGGGCCTACAATGAGCAGTTCTTC	CASSPRDNVGQGAYNEQFF
few	TRBJ2-5	TRBV19	NA	TGTGCCAGTAGTATCGGTCGGGTGGAGACCCAGTACTTC	CASSIGRVETQYF
once	TRBJ1-2	TRBV4-3	TRBD1	TGCGCCAGCAGCCAAGTGGTTAGAGACAGGGGTGGGTGGGGCTACACCTTC	CASSQVVRDRGGWGYTF
NA	TRBJ1-6	TRBV7-9	NA	TGTGCCAGCAGCTACACAGGGAATAATTCACCCCTCCACTTT	CASSYTGNNSPLHF
few	TRBJ1-1	TRBV7-3	NA	TGTGCCAGCAGCTTAGGTCCAGGGGTAATCGCTGAAGCTTTCTTT	CASSLGPGVIAEAFF
NA	TRBJ1-5	TRBV2	NA	TGTGCCAGCACCGAACAGACCTTCTATAGCAATCAGCCCCAGCATTTT	CASTEQTFYSNQPQHF
few	TRBJ1-4	TRBV19	NA	TGTGCCAGCCGCCAAGGGGGACCAGCTAATGAAAAACTGTTTTTT	CASRQGGPANEKLFF
NA	TRBJ2-1	TRBV7-7	TRBD1	TGTGCTAGCAGCCTTGGGACAGGGATAAACAATGAGCAGTTCTTC	CASSLGTGINNEQFF
NA	TRBJ1-2	TRBV6-5	TRBD1	TGTGCCAGCAGTTACGGGACAGACTATGGCTACACCTTC	CASSYGTDYGYTF
few	TRBJ1-5	TRBV19	NA	TGTGCCAGTAGTATCGGGAGGGCAGGCAATCAGCCCCAGCATTTT	CASSIGRAGNQPQHF
once	TRBJ1-2	TRBV5-1	NA	TGCGCCAGCAGCTCGGGAGGGGATGGCGGCTACACCTTC	CASSSGGDGGYTF
few	TRBJ1-1	TRBV6-5	NA	TGTGCCAGCGATAAGGGAAACGGGATGAACACTGAAGCTTTCTTT	CASDKGNGMNTEAFF
few	TRBJ2-7	TRBV28	NA	TGTGCCAGCAGTTTGCGGGGATACGAGCAGTACTTC	CASSLRGYEQYF
NA	TRBJ2-7	TRBV18	TRBD1	TGTGCCAGCTCACCTTTCCGGGACAGGGTAGGAGACTCCTACGAGCAGTACTTC	CASSPFRDRVGDSYEQYF
many	TRBJ1-6	TRBV5-4	NA	TGTGCCAGCAGCCCCCGGGGAGGGAGGAATTCACCCCTCCACTTT	CASSPRGGRNSPLHF
NA	TRBJ1-2	TRBV9	NA	TGTGCCAGCAGCGTAGGGAACAGCGGAGGCTACACCTTC	CASSVGNSGGYTF
NA	TRBJ1-1	TRBV6-5	TRBD1	TGTGCCAGCAGCTCCGGGACAGTGGCGAACACTGAAGCTTTCTTT	CASSSGTVANTEAFF
NA	TRBJ2-7	TRBV25-1	TRBD1	TGTGCCAGCAGTGAAGGGACAGGGATGGACGAGCAGTACTTC	CASSEGTGMDEQYF
NA	TRBJ1-3	TRBV2	TRBD1	TGTGCCAGCATCGAGACAGGGTCGGGAAACACCATATATTTT	CASIETGSGNTIYF
NA	TRBJ2-6	TRBV27	NA	TGTGCCAGCAGTTTATGGGGCCTAGCTGGGGCCAACGTCCTGACTTTC	CASSLWGLAGANVLTF
many	TRBJ2-7	TRBV7-9	NA	TGTGCCAGCAGCTTAGCGGTGGACAGCTCCTACGAGCAGTACTTC	CASSLAVDSSYEQYF
once	TRBJ2-7	TRBV27	NA	TGTGCCAGCAGCTACAGGGTCGAGGGCGAGCAGTACTTC	CASSYRVEGEQYF
NA	TRBJ1-1	TRBV6-5	NA	TGTGCCACCCTCAGGGCCCCGAACACTGAAGCTTTCTTT	CATLRAPNTEAFF
NA	TRBJ1-2	TRBV6-5	TRBD1	TGTGCCAGCAGTAGGCTAGACAGGGGGCTCTATGGCTACACCTTC	CASSRLDRGLYGYTF
few	TRBJ2-1	TRBV6-5	NA	TGTGCCAGCAGTTCGTCTCAGGGTAATGAGCAGTTCTTC	CASSSSQGNEQFF
few	TRBJ1-1	TRBV7-9	TRBD1	TGTGCCAGCAGGCACTACCGGGACAGGGGGAACACTGAAGCTTTCTTT	CASRHYRDRGNTEAFF
NA	TRBJ1-4	TRBV5-1	NA	TGCGCCAGCAGCTTGACACAGAGTGAAGGCAAACTGTTTTTT	CASSLTQSEGKLFF
NA	TRBJ2-5	TRBV7-8	TRBD2	TGTGCCAGCAGCTTAGTAGCGGGGGGGCGTGAGACCCAGTACTTC	CASSLVAGGRETQYF
NA	TRBJ1-1	TRBV27	TRBD1	TGTGCCAGCAGTTTATGGGGGCTAACGACAGGGGGGGGTATGAACACTGAAGCTTTCTTT	CASSLWGLTTGGGMNTEAFF
NA	TRBJ2-3	TRBV5-6	NA	TGTGCCAGCAGCTTCCTCGACGGGAGTGTGGATACGCAGTATTTT	CASSFLDGSVDTQYF
NA	TRBJ2-2	TRBV27	TRBD1	TGTGCCAGCCGCTACGACAGGGGTACCGGGGAGCTGTTTTTT	CASRYDRGTGELFF
NA	TRBJ2-5	TRBV7-2	TRBD2	TGTGCCAGCAGCCCCTGGACTAGCGGGGTGAAAGAGACCCAGTACTTC	CASSPWTSGVKETQYF
NA	TRBJ1-2	TRBV5-1	NA	TGCGCCAGCAGCTTAATATCACAGAGTACTAACTATGGCTACACCTTC	CASSLISQSTNYGYTF
NA	TRBJ1-5	TRBV7-9	NA	TGTGCCAGCAGCTTAGGTGGAGGCAATCAGCCCCAGCATTTT	CASSLGGGNQPQHF
few	TRBJ1-4	TRBV7-3	NA	TGTGCCAGCAGCTTAGCTAGGGGGGAAAAACTGTTTTTT	CASSLARGEKLFF
NA	TRBJ1-5	TRBV28	NA	TGTGCCAGCAGTTCCGGACAGTCGGGCAATCAGCCCCAGCATTTT	CASSSGQSGNQPQHF
NA	TRBJ2-7	TRBV2	TRBD1	TGTGCCAGCAGCAAGCAGGGGGCGCAATACGAGCAGTACTTC	CASSKQGAQYEQYF
NA	TRBJ1-1	TRBV9	TRBD1	TGTGCCAGCAGCTCAGGGGGGAACACTGAAGCTTTCTTT	CASSSGGNTEAFF
NA	TRBJ1-2	TRBV7-3	TRBD1	TGTGCCAGCAGCTTAGGGACAGGGGAAGGCTACACCTTC	CASSLGTGEGYTF
few	TRBJ1-4	TRBV7-6	NA	TGTGCCAGCAGTTTGACGGGGGTAACTAATGAAAAACTGTTTTTT	CASSLTGVTNEKLFF